This T cell receptor beta chain was captured in a study of vaccination effects on CD4 cells after COVID-19. Study results and caveats: The vaccine-induced clones of healthy vaccinees included only 1 of 255 that cross-reacted with common cold coronaviruses.

Of note for this clone: Its specificity is not known.

In the ViraFEST assay, antigen-specific CD4+ clonotypes were identified by expansion after peptide-pool stimulation. Once cultured for 9 to 11 days, the cells underwent separation to obtain CD4+ T cells. All study participants received two doses of BNT162b2 or mRNA-1273 vaccine. Profiled with immunoSEQ multiplex PCR; TCRdb holds only in-frame clones, not every one. The data hold about 72,000 clones, with around 81% observed a single time. V lost 6 bases and J lost 5, with 10 bases in between. The CDR3 is made up of 13 amino acids. The specimen was CD4+ T cells from PBMCs cultured with HCoV-229E spike peptides, collected after COVID-19 vaccination. The gene calls are TRBV12-3 or TRBV12-4 and TRBJ2-2, with D perhaps TRBD2 (6 bases). This TCR was recovered from a human donor who received a COVID-19 vaccine. The CDR3 nucleotides read TGTGCCAGCAGCCGAGGGAGGACCGGGGAGCTGTTTTTT. Protein sequence: CASSRGRTGELFF.